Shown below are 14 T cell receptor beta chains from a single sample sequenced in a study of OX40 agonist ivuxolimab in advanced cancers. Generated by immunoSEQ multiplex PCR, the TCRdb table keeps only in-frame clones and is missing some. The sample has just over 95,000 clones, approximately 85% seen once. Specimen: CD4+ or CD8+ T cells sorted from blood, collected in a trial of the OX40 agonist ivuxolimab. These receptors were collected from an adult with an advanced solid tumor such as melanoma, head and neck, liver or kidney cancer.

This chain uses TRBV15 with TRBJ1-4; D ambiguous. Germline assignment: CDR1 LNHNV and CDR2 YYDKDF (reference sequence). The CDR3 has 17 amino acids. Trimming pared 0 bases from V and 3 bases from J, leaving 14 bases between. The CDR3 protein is CATSRDEGRIANEKLFF. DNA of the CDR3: TGTGCCACCAGCAGAGATGAGGGCCGGATCGCTAATGAAAAACTGTTTTTT.

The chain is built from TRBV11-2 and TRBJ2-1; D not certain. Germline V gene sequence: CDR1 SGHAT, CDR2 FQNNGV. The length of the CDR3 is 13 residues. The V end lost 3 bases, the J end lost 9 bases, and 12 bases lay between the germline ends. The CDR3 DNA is TGTGCCAGCAGCTTGTCACTCAGCCTTGAGCAGTTCTTC. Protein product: CASSLSLSLEQFF.

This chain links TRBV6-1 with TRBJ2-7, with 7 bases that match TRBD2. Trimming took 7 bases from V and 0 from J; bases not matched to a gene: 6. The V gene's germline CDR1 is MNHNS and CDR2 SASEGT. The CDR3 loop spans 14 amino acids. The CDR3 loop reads CASITERDSYEQYF. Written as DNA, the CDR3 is TGTGCCAGCATTACCGAGCGGGACTCCTACGAGCAGTACTTC.

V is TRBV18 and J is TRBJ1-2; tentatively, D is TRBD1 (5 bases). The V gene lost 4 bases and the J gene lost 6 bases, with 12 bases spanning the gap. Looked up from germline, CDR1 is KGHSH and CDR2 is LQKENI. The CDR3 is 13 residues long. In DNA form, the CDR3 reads TGTGCCAGCTCACAGGGGCCCGATCATGGCTACACCTTC. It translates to CASSQGPDHGYTF.

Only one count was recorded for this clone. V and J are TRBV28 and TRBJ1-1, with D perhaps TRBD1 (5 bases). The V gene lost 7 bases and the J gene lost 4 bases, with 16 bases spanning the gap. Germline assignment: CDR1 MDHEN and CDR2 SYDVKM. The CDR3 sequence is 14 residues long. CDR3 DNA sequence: TGTGCCAGCACTCCATGGGGCAAGGGCACTGAAGCTTTCTTT. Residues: CASTPWGKGTEAFF.

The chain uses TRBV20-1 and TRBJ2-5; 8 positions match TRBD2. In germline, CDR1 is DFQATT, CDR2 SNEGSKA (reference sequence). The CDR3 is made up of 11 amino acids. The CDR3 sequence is CSLGGEETQYF. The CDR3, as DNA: TGCAGCCTCGGGGGGGAAGAGACCCAGTACTTC.

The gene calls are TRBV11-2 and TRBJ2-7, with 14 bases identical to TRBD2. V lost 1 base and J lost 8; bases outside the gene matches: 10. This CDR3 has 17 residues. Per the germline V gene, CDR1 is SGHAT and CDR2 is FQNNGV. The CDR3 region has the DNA TGTGCCAGCAGCTTAGGACTAGCGGGAGGGTCCTACGTTAAGCAGTACTTC. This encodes CASSLGLAGGSYVKQYF.

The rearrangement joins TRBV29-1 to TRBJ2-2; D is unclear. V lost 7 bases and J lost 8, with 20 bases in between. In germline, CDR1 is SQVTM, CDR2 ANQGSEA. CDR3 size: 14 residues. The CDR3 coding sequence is TGCAGCGCCGTCAAAGGACCCTCAGGAGGGGAGCTGTTTTTT. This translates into CSAVKGPSGGELFF.

The chain's CDR3 is CASSQDEATGGLFF. The DNA for the CDR3 is TGCGCCAGCAGCCAAGACGAAGCCACGGGGGGACTGTTTTTT. The rearrangement uses TRBV4-3 and TRBJ1-4, with D tentatively TRBD1 (5 bases). V was trimmed by 0 bases and J by 13 bases, leaving 15 bases between them. CDR1 and CDR2 (germline): LGHNA, YSLEER. The CDR3 has 14 amino acids.

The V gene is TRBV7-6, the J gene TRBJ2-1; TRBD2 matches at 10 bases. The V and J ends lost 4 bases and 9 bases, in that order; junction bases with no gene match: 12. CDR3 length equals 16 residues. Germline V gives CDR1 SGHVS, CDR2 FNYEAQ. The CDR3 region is CASSYGPIAGGSEQFF. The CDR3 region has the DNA TGTGCCAGCAGCTATGGACCGATAGCGGGAGGCTCTGAGCAGTTCTTC.

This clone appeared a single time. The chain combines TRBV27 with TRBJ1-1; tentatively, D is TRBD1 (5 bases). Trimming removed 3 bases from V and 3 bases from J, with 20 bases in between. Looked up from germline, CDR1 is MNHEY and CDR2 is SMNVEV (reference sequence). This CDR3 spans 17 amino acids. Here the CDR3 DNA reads TGTGCCAGCAGTTTTCGACGGGGGTATTGGTCGGACACTGAAGCTTTCTTT. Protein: CASSFRRGYWSDTEAFF.

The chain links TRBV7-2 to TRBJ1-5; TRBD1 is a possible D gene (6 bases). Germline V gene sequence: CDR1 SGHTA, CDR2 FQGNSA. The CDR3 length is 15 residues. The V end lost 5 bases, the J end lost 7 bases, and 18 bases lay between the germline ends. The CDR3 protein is CASSRGTNFQQPQHF. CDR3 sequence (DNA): TGTGCCAGCAGCCGAGGGACAAACTTCCAGCAGCCCCAGCATTTT.

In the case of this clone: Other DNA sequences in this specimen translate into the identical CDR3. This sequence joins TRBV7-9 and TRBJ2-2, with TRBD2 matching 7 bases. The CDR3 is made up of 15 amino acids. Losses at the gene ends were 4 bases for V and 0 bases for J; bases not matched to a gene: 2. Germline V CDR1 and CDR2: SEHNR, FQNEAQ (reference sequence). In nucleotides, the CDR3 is TGTGCCAGCAGCTGGGGGGGTCCGAACACCGGGGAGCTGTTTTTT. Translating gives CASSWGGPNTGELFF.

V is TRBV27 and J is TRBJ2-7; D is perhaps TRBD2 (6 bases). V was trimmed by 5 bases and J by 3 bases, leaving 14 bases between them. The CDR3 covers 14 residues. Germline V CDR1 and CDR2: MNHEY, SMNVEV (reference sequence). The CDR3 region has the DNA TGTGCCAGCAGTCCCTCCCTGGACTACTACGAGCAGTACTTC. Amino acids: CASSPSLDYYEQYF.